These 23 T cell receptor beta chains were sequenced from one sample in a study of OX40 agonist ivuxolimab in advanced cancers. Profiled with immunoSEQ multiplex PCR; TCRdb holds only in-frame clones, not every one. The sample lists tens of thousands of clones; roughly 85% were seen once. The source material was CD4+ or CD8+ T cells sorted from blood, sampled in a trial of the OX40 agonist ivuxolimab. Receptors were obtained from an adult with an advanced solid tumor such as melanoma, head and neck, liver or kidney cancer.

The chain joins TRBV5-8 to TRBJ2-1; D gene unclear. The germline V gene has CDR1 SGHTS and CDR2 YDEGEE. The CDR3 is 13 residues long. V lost 3 bases and J 2 bases, leaving 6 bases between the germline ends. CDR3 sequence: CASSSDAYNEQFF. The CDR3 bases are TGTGCCAGCAGCTCGGACGCCTACAATGAGCAGTTCTTC.

V usage is TRBV28 and J usage is TRBJ2-3; D possibly corresponds to TRBD1 (5 bases). Germline V gives CDR1 MDHEN, CDR2 SYDVKM. The CDR3 contains 17 residues. V was shortened by 6 bases and J by 2 bases, with 21 bases between the two germline ends. This CDR3 is CASRMVRGRIVTDTQYF. Here the CDR3 DNA reads TGTGCCAGCAGGATGGTAAGGGGCAGAATAGTCACAGATACGCAGTATTTT. Based on the CDR3 plus reference TRBV28 and TRBJ2-3, the full variable domain is DVKVTQSSRYLVKRTGEKVFLECVQDMDHENMFWYRQDPGLGLRLIYFSYDVKMKEKGDIPEGYSVSREKKERFSLILESASTNQTSMYLCASRMVRGRIVTDTQYFGPGTRLTVL.

The chain joins TRBV18 to TRBJ2-3; no firm D call. The CDR3 contains 13 residues. Between the trimmed V and J ends, which lost 7 bases and 3 bases, there was a span of 11 bases. Per the germline V gene, CDR1 is KGHSH and CDR2 is LQKENI. The CDR3 nucleotides read TGTGCCAGCTACTATTCGCGGACAGATACGCAGTATTTT. Its protein product is CASYYSRTDTQYF.

The J gene is TRBJ1-3, the V gene TRBV28; TRBD1 might be the D (5 bases). The CDR3 extends over 16 amino acids. Germline CDR1 is MDHEN and CDR2 is SYDVKM. With 7 bases removed from V and 2 bases from J, the gap between germline ends came to 18 bases. The CDR3 protein is CASTPLGGGTGNTIYF. The CDR3 nucleotides read TGTGCCAGCACCCCGCTAGGTGGGGGGACTGGAAACACCATATATTTT.

This clone was recorded many times. The V call is TRBV7-8, the J call TRBJ1-2, with TRBD1 matching 7 bases. V dropped 5 bases and J dropped 2; count of bases not matched to a gene: 5. Germline V gene sequence: CDR1 SGHVS, CDR2 FQNEAQ. The CDR3 spans 14 residues. CDR3 amino acids: CASSAAGQNYGYTF. CDR3 sequence (DNA): TGTGCCAGCAGCGCCGCGGGACAGAACTATGGCTACACCTTC.

This chain joins TRBV4-1 and TRBJ2-7; TRBD2 aligns across 14 bases. Germline V gene lookup returns CDR1 MGHRA and CDR2 YSYEKL. J was trimmed by 2 bases and V by 2 bases; bases with no gene match: 11. The CDR3 contains 19 residues. The CDR3 here is CASSQIGTSGSAHTYEQYF. CDR3 in DNA: TGCGCCAGCAGCCAAATTGGGACTAGCGGGAGCGCACATACCTACGAGCAGTACTTC.

This clone was recorded only once. The V and J genes are TRBV21-1 and TRBJ2-5; the DNA was not compared with TRBD2, the D call given in the table. TRBV21-1 is shown as a pseudogene. The length of the CDR3 is 12 residues. CDR3 DNA: TGTGTTGTAGCGGGGTACCAAGAGACCCAGTACTTC. Translation: CVVAGYQETQYF.

The genes are TRBV30 and TRBJ1-4; D perhaps matches TRBD1 (6 bases). The CDR3 spans 11 residues. The V gene lost 5 bases and the J gene lost 10 bases, with 11 bases spanning the gap. Germline V lookup: CDR1 GTSNPN, CDR2 SVGIG (reference sequence). The DNA for the CDR3 is TGTGCCTGGGCTAAGGGGGGAAAACTGTTTTTT. Translated, it gives CAWAKGGKLFF.

The chain joins TRBV7-9 to TRBJ2-2; possible D gene TRBD1, 5 bases. This CDR3 has 15 residues. Germline V gene sequence: CDR1 SEHNR, CDR2 FQNEAQ (reference sequence). Trimming pared 5 bases from V and 4 bases from J, leaving 14 bases between. CDR3: CASSPTPGSTGELFF. The CDR3 DNA is TGTGCCAGCAGCCCTACCCCAGGGTCCACCGGGGAGCTGTTTTTT.

The sample holds a few counts of this clone. This chain connects TRBV28 to TRBJ2-7; D perhaps matches TRBD1 (5 bases). V was trimmed by 7 bases and J by 4 bases, leaving 14 bases between them. This CDR3 region has 13 residues. Germline assignment: CDR1 MDHEN and CDR2 SYDVKM. The CDR3 sequence is CASTGHKFYEQYF. The CDR3 DNA reads TGTGCCAGCACAGGACACAAATTTTACGAGCAGTACTTC.

The chain carries TRBV9 and TRBJ2-7, with TRBD1 as a possible D gene (6 bases). There are 14 residues in the CDR3. Germline V gives CDR1 SGDLS, CDR2 YYNGEE. Trimming took off 3 bases at V and 4 bases at J, with 14 bases between the two ends. The CDR3 DNA is TGTGCCAGCAGCGCCACCGGACAGCCTTACGAGCAGTACTTC. Encoded protein: CASSATGQPYEQYF.

The rearrangement uses TRBV7-2 and TRBJ2-3; a weak D match, TRBD1 (6 bases). V lost 8 bases and J lost 0, with 18 bases in between. The CDR3 covers 16 residues. Germline-derived CDR1 and CDR2 are SGHTA and FQGNSA. In DNA form, the CDR3 reads TGTGCCAGCGGGTCAGGGGACCACTATAGCACAGATACGCAGTATTTT. Its protein is CASGSGDHYSTDTQYF.

V and J are TRBV5-1 and TRBJ2-5, with no clear D. This CDR3 has 13 amino acids. Between the trimmed V and J ends, which lost 5 bases and 1 base, there was a span of 9 bases. Germline values: CDR1 SGHRS, CDR2 YFSETQ. The CDR3 protein is CASRAGSQETQYF. DNA for the CDR3: TGCGCCAGCAGAGCCGGAAGCCAAGAGACCCAGTACTTC.

The V call is TRBV5-6, the J call TRBJ2-7; perhaps TRBD1 as D (5 bases). Germline V gene data show CDR1 as SGHDT and CDR2 as YYEEEE. Deletions cut 3 bases from V and 4 bases from J, with 14 bases between. The CDR3 runs to 14 residues. CDR3 sequence: CASSSPTDGYEQYF. The CDR3 nucleotides are TGTGCCAGCAGCTCACCGACAGACGGGTACGAGCAGTACTTC.

This clone was found once. The gene calls are TRBV7-6 and TRBJ2-7, with 9 bases matching TRBD1. Germline-derived CDR1 and CDR2 are SGHVS and FNYEAQ. The CDR3 extends over 17 amino acids. Trimming took 1 base from V and 3 from J; bases not matched to a gene: 10. The CDR3 spells CASSLEKPGQGGYEQYF. The CDR3 DNA reads TGTGCCAGCAGCTTAGAGAAGCCGGGACAGGGAGGCTACGAGCAGTACTTC.

The genes are TRBV28 and TRBJ1-5; D not certain. The CDR3 is 15 residues long. The V end was cut by 4 bases, the J end by 6 bases, with 16 bases between. Germline V gene lookup returns CDR1 MDHEN and CDR2 SYDVKM. The CDR3 nucleotides read TGTGCCAGCAGTTATGCCGGACGTTCCACTCAGCCCCAGCATTTT. It specifies CASSYAGRSTQPQHF. Filled out from reference TRBV28 and TRBJ1-5, the complete variable domain reads DVKVTQSSRYLVKRTGEKVFLECVQDMDHENMFWYRQDPGLGLRLIYFSYDVKMKEKGDIPEGYSVSREKKERFSLILESASTNQTSMYLCASSYAGRSTQPQHFGDGTRLSIL.

The rearrangement links TRBV30 to TRBJ2-2; 8 bases are shared with TRBD2. Per the germline V gene, CDR1 is GTSNPN and CDR2 is SVGIG (reference sequence). Losses at the gene ends were 3 bases for V and 1 base for J; bases not matched to a gene: 7. The CDR3 loop spans 16 amino acids. The CDR3 loop reads CAWRSGRALNTGELFF. CDR3 bases: TGTGCCTGGAGGTCCGGGAGGGCCTTGAACACCGGGGAGCTGTTTTTT.

The CDR3 loop is CATTLGSGQGLYEQYF. The CDR3 DNA is TGTGCCACCACCCTAGGGTCGGGACAGGGGCTCTACGAGCAGTACTTC. The chain uses TRBV15 and TRBJ2-7; 10 bases are a match to TRBD1. Looked up from germline, CDR1 is LNHNV and CDR2 is YYDKDF (reference sequence). With V trimmed by 7 bases and J by 3 bases, 12 bases remained unmatched. The CDR3 loop spans 16 amino acids. The variable domain in full, with the rest retrieved from reference TRBV15 and TRBJ2-7, is DAMVIQNPRYQVTQFGKPVTLSCSQTLNHNVMYWYQQKSSQAPKLLFHYYDKDFNNEADTPDNFQSRRPNTSFCFLDIRSPGLGDTAMYLCATTLGSGQGLYEQYFGPGTRLTVT.

This chain connects TRBV28 to TRBJ1-2; D call uncertain. V lost 5 bases, J lost 7 bases, and 11 bases lay in between. The V gene's germline CDR1 is MDHEN and CDR2 SYDVKM. This CDR3 comprises 12 residues. The CDR3 DNA is TGTGCCAGCAGTCTACGAGATAGTGGCTACACCTTC. Translated: CASSLRDSGYTF.

This clone occurred a few times. The gene calls are TRBV6-5 and TRBJ2-7, with D tentatively TRBD1 (7 bases). The V and J ends lost 8 bases and 0 bases respectively, with 17 bases between them. Germline V gives CDR1 MNHEY, CDR2 SVGAGI. CDR3 size: 15 residues. Written as DNA, the CDR3 is TGTGCCAGCGCCAGGGGGGACGAGAGCTCCTACGAGCAGTACTTC. Protein product: CASARGDESSYEQYF.

The chain couples TRBV19 to TRBJ2-5; TRBD1 is a possible D gene (6 bases). V was shortened by 3 bases and J by 7 bases, with 15 bases between the two germline ends. The CDR3 runs to 14 residues. In germline, CDR1 is LNHDA, CDR2 SQIVND (reference sequence). The CDR3 reads CASSMQGQTGTQYF. The CDR3 DNA follows: TGTGCCAGTAGTATGCAAGGACAGACGGGGACCCAGTACTTC. Full variable domain (rest looked up from reference TRBV19 and TRBJ2-5): DGGITQSPKYLFRKEGQNVTLSCEQNLNHDAMYWYRQDPGQGLRLIYYSQIVNDFQKGDIAEGYSVSREKKESFPLTVTSAQKNPTAFYLCASSMQGQTGTQYFGPGTRLLVL.

The rearrangement joins TRBV6-5 to TRBJ1-2; 7 bases match TRBD1. From germline, CDR1 is MNHEY and CDR2 SVGAGI. The length of the CDR3 is 12 residues. The trim removed 5 bases at V and 5 bases at J, leaving 2 bases unmatched. In DNA form, the CDR3 reads TGTGCCAGCAGTAGGACAGGATATGGCTACACCTTC. As protein: CASSRTGYGYTF.

The chain carries TRBV7-2 and TRBJ2-7; D remains unclear. The V end lost 2 bases, the J end lost 3 bases, and 8 bases lay between the germline ends. CDR1 is SGHTA, CDR2 FQGNSA, per germline. The CDR3 length is 13 residues. The CDR3 sequence is CASSLTQGYEQYF. The CDR3 nucleotides read TGTGCCAGCAGCTTAACACAAGGCTACGAGCAGTACTTC.